These T cell receptor beta chains were read from a single sample in a study of identical twins. TCRdb re-analysed the 5' RACE reads in MiXCR, keeping a single row per CDR3 protein. The sample records nearly 900,000 distinct CDR3 sequences, over 9% being singletons. These data were likewise used in another study, on yellow fever vaccine responses in identical twins.

Input material: PBMCs. These receptors all stem from a woman younger than 35 in good health. CDR3s include the opening cysteine and the closing phenylalanine or tryptophan. D genes are given only for firm matches. Some rows have no size entry. The others give once, few or many, or a class for an expanded clone.

clone_size: NA
v_call: TRBV10-3
j_call: TRBJ2-7
d_call: NA
cdr3_aa: CAISSRGNYEQYF
cdr3_nt: TGTGCCATCTCTTCCCGGGGGAACTACGAGCAGTACTTC

clone_size: few
v_call: TRBV6-5
j_call: TRBJ1-6
d_call: TRBD1
cdr3_aa: CASSYLLGQGYSPLHF
cdr3_nt: TGTGCCAGCAGTTACTTGTTGGGACAGGGCTATTCACCCCTCCACTTT

clone_size: NA
v_call: TRBV20-1
j_call: TRBJ2-3
d_call: NA
cdr3_aa: CSARDWSGAEAQYF
cdr3_nt: TGCAGTGCTAGAGATTGGTCAGGGGCCGAAGCGCAGTATTTT

clone_size: few
v_call: TRBV7-2
j_call: TRBJ2-7
d_call: TRBD2
cdr3_aa: CASSLRLAGYSYEQYF
cdr3_nt: TGTGCCAGCAGCCTCCGACTAGCGGGATACTCCTACGAGCAGTACTTC

clone_size: many
v_call: TRBV6-2/TRBV6-3
j_call: TRBJ2-1
d_call: NA
cdr3_aa: CASSYNNEQFF
cdr3_nt: TGTGCCAGCAGTTACAACAATGAGCAGTTCTTC

clone_size: NA
v_call: TRBV18
j_call: TRBJ2-7
d_call: NA
cdr3_aa: CASSPEMGAYEQYF
cdr3_nt: TGTGCCAGCTCACCCGAGATGGGGGCCTACGAGCAGTACTTC

clone_size: NA
v_call: TRBV28
j_call: TRBJ2-7
d_call: TRBD2
cdr3_aa: CASSYSKTSGHREQYF
cdr3_nt: TGTGCCAGCAGTTATAGCAAGACTAGCGGGCATCGCGAGCAGTACTTC

clone_size: few
v_call: TRBV12-3/TRBV12-4
j_call: TRBJ2-7
d_call: TRBD2
cdr3_aa: CASSLTTGGIIGRGISYEQYF
cdr3_nt: TGTGCCAGCAGTCTAACGACAGGAGGGATCATCGGGAGGGGGATCTCCTACGAGCAGTACTTC

clone_size: NA
v_call: TRBV14
j_call: TRBJ2-3
d_call: TRBD2
cdr3_aa: CASSTGLAGDTDTQYF
cdr3_nt: TGTGCCAGCAGTACAGGACTAGCGGGAGACACAGATACGCAGTATTTT

clone_size: many
v_call: TRBV12-3/TRBV12-4
j_call: TRBJ2-7
d_call: TRBD1
cdr3_aa: CASSRTGQDNEQYF
cdr3_nt: TGTGCCAGCAGCCGCACGGGACAGGATAACGAGCAGTACTTC

clone_size: many
v_call: TRBV7-8
j_call: TRBJ1-2
d_call: NA
cdr3_aa: CASSLGVTDYGYTF
cdr3_nt: TGTGCCAGCAGCCTAGGGGTGACAGACTATGGCTACACCTTC

clone_size: few
v_call: TRBV12-3/TRBV12-4
j_call: TRBJ2-7
d_call: TRBD2
cdr3_aa: CASSRTSGRVYEQYF
cdr3_nt: TGTGCCAGCAGCCGGACTAGCGGGAGGGTGTACGAGCAGTACTTC

clone_size: few
v_call: TRBV6-1
j_call: TRBJ2-2
d_call: NA
cdr3_aa: CASRFGLAWSSANTGELFF
cdr3_nt: TGTGCCAGCAGGTTTGGACTCGCCTGGTCTTCCGCGAACACCGGGGAGCTGTTTTTT

clone_size: few
v_call: TRBV12-3/TRBV12-4
j_call: TRBJ2-2
d_call: TRBD2
cdr3_aa: CASSRKRGGRTGELFF
cdr3_nt: TGTGCCAGCAGCCGTAAGCGGGGGGGCCGTACCGGGGAGCTGTTTTTT

clone_size: NA
v_call: TRBV10-3
j_call: TRBJ2-3
d_call: NA
cdr3_aa: CAISDSRTRTDTQYF
cdr3_nt: TGTGCCATCAGTGATTCCCGGACACGCACAGATACGCAGTATTTT

clone_size: NA
v_call: TRBV3-1
j_call: TRBJ1-1
d_call: NA
cdr3_aa: CASSQDGWQPNTEAFF
cdr3_nt: TGTGCCAGCAGCCAAGATGGCTGGCAGCCGAACACTGAAGCTTTCTTT

clone_size: NA
v_call: TRBV6-1
j_call: TRBJ2-4
d_call: NA
cdr3_aa: CASSEALRLGDIQYF
cdr3_nt: TGTGCCAGCAGTGAAGCCCTGAGGTTGGGGGACATTCAGTACTTC

clone_size: NA
v_call: TRBV4-1
j_call: TRBJ2-1
d_call: NA
cdr3_aa: CASSIGWDEPYNEQFF
cdr3_nt: TGCGCCAGCAGCATCGGTTGGGACGAACCCTACAATGAGCAGTTCTTC

clone_size: NA
v_call: TRBV12-3/TRBV12-4
j_call: TRBJ2-2
d_call: NA
cdr3_aa: CASRVTGQGTGELFF
cdr3_nt: TGTGCCAGCAGGGTGACAGGCCAGGGCACCGGGGAGCTGTTTTTT

clone_size: NA
v_call: TRBV11-2
j_call: TRBJ1-2
d_call: TRBD1
cdr3_aa: CASSLVTGQGEYDYGYTF
cdr3_nt: TGTGCCAGCAGCTTAGTGACGGGACAGGGGGAGTATGACTATGGCTACACCTTC

clone_size: many
v_call: TRBV28
j_call: TRBJ2-1
d_call: NA
cdr3_aa: CASSFGSGEQFF
cdr3_nt: TGTGCCAGCAGTTTTGGGTCGGGTGAGCAGTTCTTC

clone_size: few
v_call: TRBV7-9
j_call: TRBJ2-7
d_call: NA
cdr3_aa: CASRPLQTYEQYF
cdr3_nt: TGTGCCAGCAGACCACTACAGACCTACGAGCAGTACTTC